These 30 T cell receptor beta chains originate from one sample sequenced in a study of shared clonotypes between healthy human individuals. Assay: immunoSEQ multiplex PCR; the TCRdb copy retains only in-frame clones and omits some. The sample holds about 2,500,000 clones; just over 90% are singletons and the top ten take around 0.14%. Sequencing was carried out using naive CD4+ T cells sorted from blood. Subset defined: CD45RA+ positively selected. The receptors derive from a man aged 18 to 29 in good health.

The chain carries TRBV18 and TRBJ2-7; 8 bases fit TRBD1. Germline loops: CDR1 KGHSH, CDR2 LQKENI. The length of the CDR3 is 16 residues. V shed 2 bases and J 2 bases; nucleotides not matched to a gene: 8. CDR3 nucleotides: TGTGCCAGCTCACCAACTGGGACAGGAAACACCTACGAGCAGTACTTC. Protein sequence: CASSPTGTGNTYEQYF.

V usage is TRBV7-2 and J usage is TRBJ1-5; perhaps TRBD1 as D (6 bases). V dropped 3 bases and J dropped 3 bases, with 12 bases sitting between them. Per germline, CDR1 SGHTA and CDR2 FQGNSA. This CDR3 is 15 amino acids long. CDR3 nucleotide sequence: TGTGCCAGCAGCTTCGGACAGTCTCCCAATCAGCCCCAGCATTTT. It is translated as CASSFGQSPNQPQHF.

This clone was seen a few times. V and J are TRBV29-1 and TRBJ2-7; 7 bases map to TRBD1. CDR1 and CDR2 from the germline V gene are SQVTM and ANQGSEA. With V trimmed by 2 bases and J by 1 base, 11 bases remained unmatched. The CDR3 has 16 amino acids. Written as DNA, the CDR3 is TGCAGCGTTGAACCACTCGAGGGGGCGAAGTCCTACGAGCAGTACTTC. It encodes CSVEPLEGAKSYEQYF.

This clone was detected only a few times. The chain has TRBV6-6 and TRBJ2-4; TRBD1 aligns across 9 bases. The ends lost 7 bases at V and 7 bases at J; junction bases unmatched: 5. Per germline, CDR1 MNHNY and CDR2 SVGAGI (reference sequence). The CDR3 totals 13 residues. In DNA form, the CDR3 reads TGTGCCAGCACAATAGGACAGGGGAACATTCAGTACTTC. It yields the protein CASTIGQGNIQYF.

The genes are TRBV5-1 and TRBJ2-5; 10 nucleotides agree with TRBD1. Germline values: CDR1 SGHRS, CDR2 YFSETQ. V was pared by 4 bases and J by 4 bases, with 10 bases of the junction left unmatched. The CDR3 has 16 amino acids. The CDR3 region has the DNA TGCGCCAGCAGCCCGGCTGACAGGGGGCGAGGAGAGACCCAGTACTTC. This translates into CASSPADRGRGETQYF.

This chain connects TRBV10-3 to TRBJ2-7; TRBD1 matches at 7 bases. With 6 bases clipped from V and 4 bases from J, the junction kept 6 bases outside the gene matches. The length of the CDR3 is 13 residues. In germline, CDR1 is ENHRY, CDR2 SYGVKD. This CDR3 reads CAISYGTDYEQYF. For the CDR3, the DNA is TGTGCCATCAGCTACGGGACAGATTACGAGCAGTACTTC.

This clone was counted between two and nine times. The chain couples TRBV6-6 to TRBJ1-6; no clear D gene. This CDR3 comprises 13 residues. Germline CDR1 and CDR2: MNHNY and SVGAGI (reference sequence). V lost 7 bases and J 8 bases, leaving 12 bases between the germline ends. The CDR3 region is CASTVGGHSPLHF. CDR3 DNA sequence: TGTGCCAGCACTGTCGGCGGGCATTCACCCCTCCACTTT.

The CDR3 DNA reads TGCGCCAGCAAGAGGGAGAAATCCTACGAGCAGTACTTC. Its protein is CASKREKSYEQYF. The V and J genes are TRBV10-2 and TRBJ2-7; possible D gene TRBD2, 5 bases. The V end lost 7 bases, the J end lost 1 base, and 11 bases lay between the germline ends. Germline V gene lookup returns CDR1 WSHSY and CDR2 SAAADI. This CDR3 is 13 amino acids long.

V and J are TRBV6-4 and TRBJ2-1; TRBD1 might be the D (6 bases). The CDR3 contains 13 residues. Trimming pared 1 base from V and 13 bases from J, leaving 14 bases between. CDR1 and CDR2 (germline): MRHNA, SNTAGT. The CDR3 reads CASSDLLGTRQFF. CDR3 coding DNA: TGTGCCAGCAGTGACTTACTAGGGACACGACAGTTCTTC.

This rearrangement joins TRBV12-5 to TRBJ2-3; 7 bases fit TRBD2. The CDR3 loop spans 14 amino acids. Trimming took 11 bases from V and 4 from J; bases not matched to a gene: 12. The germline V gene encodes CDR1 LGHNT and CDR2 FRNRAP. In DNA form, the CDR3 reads TGTGCTCTCCCCGGGGAGGGTGGGGCAGATACGCAGTATTTT. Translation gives CALPGEGGADTQYF.

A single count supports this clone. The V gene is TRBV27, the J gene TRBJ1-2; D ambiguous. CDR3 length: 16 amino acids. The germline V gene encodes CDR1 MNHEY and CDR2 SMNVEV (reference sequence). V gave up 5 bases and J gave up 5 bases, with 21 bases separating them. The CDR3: CASSKSDRTPWYGYTF. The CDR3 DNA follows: TGTGCCAGCAGTAAGTCGGACCGGACCCCTTGGTATGGCTACACCTTC.

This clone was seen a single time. DNA for the CDR3: TGTGCCAGCAGTCGCTATTCTACGTACGAGCAGTACTTC. Its protein is CASSRYSTYEQYF. The V gene is TRBV28, the J gene TRBJ2-7; D is ambiguous. The CDR3 totals 13 residues. The ends were cut back, 5 bases at V and 4 bases at J, with 12 bases in the middle. CDR1 and CDR2 (germline): MDHEN, SYDVKM.

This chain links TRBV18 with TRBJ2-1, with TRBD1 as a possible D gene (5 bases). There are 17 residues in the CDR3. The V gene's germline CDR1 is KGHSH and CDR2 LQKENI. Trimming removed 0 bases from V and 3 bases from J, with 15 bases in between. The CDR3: CASSPPTQGRIYNEQFF. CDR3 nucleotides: TGTGCCAGCTCACCACCTACTCAGGGTAGAATCTACAATGAGCAGTTCTTC.

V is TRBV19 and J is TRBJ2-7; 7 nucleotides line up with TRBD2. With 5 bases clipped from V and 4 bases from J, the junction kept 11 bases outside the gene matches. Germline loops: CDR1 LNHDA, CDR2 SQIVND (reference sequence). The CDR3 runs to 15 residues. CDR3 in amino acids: CASSLSGGVNYEQYF. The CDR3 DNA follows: TGTGCCAGTAGTCTATCTGGGGGGGTCAATTACGAGCAGTACTTC.

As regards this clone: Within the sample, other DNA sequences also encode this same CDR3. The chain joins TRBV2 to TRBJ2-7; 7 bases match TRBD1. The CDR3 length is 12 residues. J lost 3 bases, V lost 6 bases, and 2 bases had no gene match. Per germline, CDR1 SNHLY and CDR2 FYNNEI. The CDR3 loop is CASSRQGYEQYF. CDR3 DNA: TGTGCCAGCAGCCGACAGGGCTACGAGCAGTACTTC.

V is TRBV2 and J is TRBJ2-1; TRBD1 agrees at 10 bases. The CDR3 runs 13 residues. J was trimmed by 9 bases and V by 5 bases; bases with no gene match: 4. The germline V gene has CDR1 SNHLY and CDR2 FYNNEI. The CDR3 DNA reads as TGTGCCAGCAGTAGACAGGGGGCGGGTGAGCAGTTCTTC. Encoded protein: CASSRQGAGEQFF.

The chain's CDR3 is CASGLVRAEGEKLFF. CDR3 coding DNA: TGTGCTAGTGGTTTGGTACGGGCAGAAGGGGAAAAACTGTTTTTT. The V and J genes are TRBV12-5 and TRBJ1-4, with unresolved D. This CDR3 region has 15 residues. Looked up from germline, CDR1 is LGHNT and CDR2 is FRNRAP. Trimming removed 0 bases from V and 8 bases from J, with 13 bases in between.

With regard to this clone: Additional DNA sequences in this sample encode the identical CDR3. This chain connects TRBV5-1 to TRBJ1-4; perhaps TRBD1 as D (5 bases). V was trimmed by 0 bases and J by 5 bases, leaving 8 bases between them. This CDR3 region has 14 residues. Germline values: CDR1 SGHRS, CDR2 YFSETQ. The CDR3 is CASSLGGTNEKLFF. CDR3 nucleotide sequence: TGCGCCAGCAGCTTGGGTGGGACGAATGAAAAACTGTTTTTT.

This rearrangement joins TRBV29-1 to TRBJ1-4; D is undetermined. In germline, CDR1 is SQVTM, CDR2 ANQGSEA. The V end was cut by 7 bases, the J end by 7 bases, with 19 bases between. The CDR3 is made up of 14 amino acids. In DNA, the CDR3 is TGCAGCGCGACCGTGACCACTCGGGGTGAAAAACTGTTTTTT. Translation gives CSATVTTRGEKLFF.

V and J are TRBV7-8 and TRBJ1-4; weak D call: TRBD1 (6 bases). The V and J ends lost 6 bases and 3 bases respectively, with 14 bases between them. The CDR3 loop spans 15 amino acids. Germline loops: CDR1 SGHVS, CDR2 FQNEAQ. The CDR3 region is CASSPATGSNEKLFF. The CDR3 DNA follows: TGTGCCAGCAGTCCTGCAACAGGGTCTAATGAAAAACTGTTTTTT.

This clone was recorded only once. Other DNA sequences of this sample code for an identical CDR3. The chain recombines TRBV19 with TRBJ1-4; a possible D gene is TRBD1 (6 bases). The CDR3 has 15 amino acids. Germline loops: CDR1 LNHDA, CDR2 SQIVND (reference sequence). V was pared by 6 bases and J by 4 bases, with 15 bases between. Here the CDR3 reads CASSIGAGDNEKLFF. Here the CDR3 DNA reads TGTGCCAGTAGCATCGGTGCAGGGGATAATGAAAAACTGTTTTTT.

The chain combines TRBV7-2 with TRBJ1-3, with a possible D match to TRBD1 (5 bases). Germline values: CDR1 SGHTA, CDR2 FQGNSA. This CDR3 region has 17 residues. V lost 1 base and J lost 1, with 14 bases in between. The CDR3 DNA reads TGTGCCAGCAGCTTAGTAGTGCTGGGGGTATCTGGAAACACCATATATTTT. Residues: CASSLVVLGVSGNTIYF.

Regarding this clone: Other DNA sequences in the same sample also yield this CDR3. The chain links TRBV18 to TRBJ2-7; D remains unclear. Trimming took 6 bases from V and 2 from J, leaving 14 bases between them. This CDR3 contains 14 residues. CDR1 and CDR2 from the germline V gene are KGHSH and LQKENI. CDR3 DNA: TGTGCCAGCTCCCCGCCGGCCCGTACCTACGAGCAGTACTTC. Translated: CASSPPARTYEQYF. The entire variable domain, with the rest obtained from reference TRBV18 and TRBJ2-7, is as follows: NAGVMQNPRHLVRRRGQEARLRCSPMKGHSHVYWYRQLPEEGLKFMVYLQKENIIDESGMPKERFSAEFPKEGPSILRIQQVVRGDSAAYFCASSPPARTYEQYFGPGTRLTVT.

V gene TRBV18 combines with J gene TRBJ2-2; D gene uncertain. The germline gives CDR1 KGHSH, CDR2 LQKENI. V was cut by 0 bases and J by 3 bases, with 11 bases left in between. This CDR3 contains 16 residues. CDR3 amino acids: CASSPPGRADTGELFF. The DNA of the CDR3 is TGTGCCAGCTCACCACCGGGTCGGGCGGACACCGGGGAGCTGTTTTTT.

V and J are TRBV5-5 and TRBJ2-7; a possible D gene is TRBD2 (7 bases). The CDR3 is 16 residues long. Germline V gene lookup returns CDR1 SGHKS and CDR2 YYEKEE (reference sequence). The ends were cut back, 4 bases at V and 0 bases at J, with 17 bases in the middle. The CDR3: CASSPLGAGASYEQYF. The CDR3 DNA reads TGTGCCAGCAGCCCCTTGGGGGCGGGGGCCTCCTACGAGCAGTACTTC.

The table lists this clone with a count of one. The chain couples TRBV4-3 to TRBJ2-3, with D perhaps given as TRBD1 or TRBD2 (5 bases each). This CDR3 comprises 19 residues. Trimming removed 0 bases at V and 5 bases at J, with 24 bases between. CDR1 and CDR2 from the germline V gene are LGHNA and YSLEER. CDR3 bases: TGCGCCAGCAGCCAAGATCTTGGGGCGGCCAGCGGTTCCGGAGATACGCAGTATTTT. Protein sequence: CASSQDLGAASGSGDTQYF.

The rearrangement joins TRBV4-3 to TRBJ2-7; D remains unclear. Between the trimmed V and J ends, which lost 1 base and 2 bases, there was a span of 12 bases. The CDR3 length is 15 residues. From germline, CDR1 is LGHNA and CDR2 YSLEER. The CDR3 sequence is CASSQAVNSPYEQYF. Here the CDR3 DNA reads TGCGCCAGCAGCCAAGCCGTAAACAGCCCCTACGAGCAGTACTTC.

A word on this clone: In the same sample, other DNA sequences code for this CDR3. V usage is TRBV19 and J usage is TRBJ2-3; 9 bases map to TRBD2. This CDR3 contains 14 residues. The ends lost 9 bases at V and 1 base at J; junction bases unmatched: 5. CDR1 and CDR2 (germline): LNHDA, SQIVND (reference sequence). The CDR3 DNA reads TGTGCCAGCCGGATAGCGGGGGGCACAGATACGCAGTATTTT. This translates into CASRIAGGTDTQYF.

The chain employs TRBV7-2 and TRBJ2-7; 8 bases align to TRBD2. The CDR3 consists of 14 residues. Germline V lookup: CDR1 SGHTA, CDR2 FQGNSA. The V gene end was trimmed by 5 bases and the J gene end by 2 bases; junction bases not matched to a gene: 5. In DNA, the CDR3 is TGTGCCAGCAGCCGGGAGGGCGGCGCCTACGAGCAGTACTTC. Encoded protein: CASSREGGAYEQYF.

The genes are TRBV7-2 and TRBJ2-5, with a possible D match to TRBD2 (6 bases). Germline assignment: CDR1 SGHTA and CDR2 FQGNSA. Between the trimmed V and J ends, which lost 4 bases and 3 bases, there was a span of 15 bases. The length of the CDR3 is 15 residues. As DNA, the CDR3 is TGTGCCAGCAGCTCCCAGCGACTAGTGGAAGAGACCCAGTACTTC. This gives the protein CASSSQRLVEETQYF.